A selection of T cell receptor beta chains follows, all from one sample in a study of T cells in Graves' hyperthyroidism and ophthalmopathy. TCRdb used MiXCR to reprocess the multiplex PCR reads, holding one entry per CDR3 protein. The repertoire has approximately 510,000 distinct CDR3 sequences, more than 20% of them found once; the top ten carry 26%. The specimen sequenced was blood. The receptor set was obtained from a man aged 18 to 29 with Graves' hyperthyroidism. The CDR3 runs from the conserved cysteine through the conserved F or W. The D gene is left open where the match is weak. Where a row states a size, it is once, few, many or the class of an expanded clone; other rows omit it.

cdr3_nt,cdr3_aa,v_call,clone_size,j_call,d_call
TGCAGCGTTGAGGGAGCAGGGGGCGCGTTAGGCTACACCTTC,CSVEGAGGALGYTF,TRBV29-1,many,TRBJ1-2,TRBD1
TGTGCCAGCGGGCCAGGAATGAACACTGAAGCTTTCTTT,CASGPGMNTEAFF,TRBV6-1,.,TRBJ1-1,.
TGTGCCAGCAGTTTGAAGGGGGAGTATTACGAGCAGTACTTC,CASSLKGEYYEQYF,TRBV12-3/TRBV12-4,few,TRBJ2-7,.
TGTGCCAGCAGCTTAGAAGGGGGCTGGCCCACTGAAGCTTTCTTT,CASSLEGGWPTEAFF,TRBV11-2,many,TRBJ1-1,TRBD1
TGTGCCAGCAGTTTGGGCAATGGCAACAACTATGGCTACACCTTC,CASSLGNGNNYGYTF,TRBV28,.,TRBJ1-2,.
TGTGCCAGCAATGTAGGGTTACGAGGGGCAGGCAACTACGAGCAGTACTTC,CASNVGLRGAGNYEQYF,TRBV2,many,TRBJ2-7,.
TGCGCCAGCAGCGTGGGACGGCCATCCTACGAGCAGTACTTC,CASSVGRPSYEQYF,TRBV5-1,few,TRBJ2-7,.
TGTGCCTGGAGTGTAGGGGCCGGCGAGCAGTACTTC,CAWSVGAGEQYF,TRBV30,once,TRBJ2-7,.
TGTGCCAGCAGCTATGCGAGAGGTTACGAGCAGTACTTC,CASSYARGYEQYF,TRBV27,many,TRBJ2-7,.
TGTGCCAGCAGCGTAGAGCATGGACTTCAAGAGACCCAGTACTTC,CASSVEHGLQETQYF,TRBV9,few,TRBJ2-5,.
TGTGCCAGCAGGACCGCGGGACAGGGCTACGAGCAGTACTTC,CASRTAGQGYEQYF,TRBV6-2/TRBV6-3,.,TRBJ2-7,TRBD1
TGCAGCGTTGAAGATCGGGCAGGCCCCCACGAGCAGTACTTC,CSVEDRAGPHEQYF,TRBV29-1,.,TRBJ2-7,.
TGTGCCTGGTGGGGGTATCGATTAACTGAAGCTTTCTTT,CAWWGYRLTEAFF,TRBV30,many,TRBJ1-1,.
TGTGCCAGCAGCTTAGGGACAGGGCCCGAGCAGTACTTC,CASSLGTGPEQYF,TRBV11-2,many,TRBJ2-7,TRBD1
TGTGCCAGCAGTTTTAGATATGGTTACGAGCAGTACTTC,CASSFRYGYEQYF,TRBV27,.,TRBJ2-7,.
TGTGCCAGCAGTTTCCGACGGCGGTTCGAAAACACTGAAGCTTTCTTT,CASSFRRRFENTEAFF,TRBV28,few,TRBJ1-1,.
TGTGCCAGCAGCTTAAATGGGGCCGGCACAGATACGCAGTATTTT,CASSLNGAGTDTQYF,TRBV7-9,.,TRBJ2-3,.
TGTGCCACCAGCAGAGATTTGGCAGGGGAGCTGTTTTTT,CATSRDLAGELFF,TRBV15,many,TRBJ2-2,.
TGTGCCTGGTCGGATACGATAATTTATCAGCCTCAGCATTTT,CAWSDTIIYQPQHF,TRBV30,.,TRBJ1-5,.
TGTGCCAGCAGCTTACCCCTGTGGGGGGGCAATCAGCCCCAGCATTTT,CASSLPLWGGNQPQHF,TRBV28,many,TRBJ1-5,.
TGTGCCAGCCACTCGGAACCGATGTTCGGCAATCAGCCCCAGCATTTT,CASHSEPMFGNQPQHF,TRBV6-1,.,TRBJ1-5,.
TGTGCCAGCAGTTACGGGACTACCAACTACAATGAGCAGTTCTTC,CASSYGTTNYNEQFF,TRBV2,many,TRBJ2-1,TRBD2